The 24 T cell receptor beta chains listed next were all sequenced from one sample in a study of graft-versus-host responses after intestinal transplantation. For these TCRs, the target antigens are not known. Libraries were prepared by immunoSEQ multiplex PCR; TCRdb keeps only in-frame clonotypes and omits some of them. Of roughly 130,000 clones listed, approximately 91% are singletons. The starting material was unstimulated CD4+ T cells sorted from spleen or lymph node cells, obtained before intestinal transplant. The receptors stem from a human donor who received an intestinal transplant.

For this clone: A junction end diverges from the germline sequence, so it may reflect a read error. V gene TRBV6-1 combines with J gene TRBJ2-5, with 8 nucleotides matching TRBD1. The CDR3 totals 14 residues. Germline V lookup: CDR1 MNHNS, CDR2 SASEGT. The CDR3 loop is CVSSLWDRSETQYF. CDR3 nucleotides: TGTGTCAGCAGTCTATGGGACAGGAGCGAGACCCAGTACTTC.

The genes are TRBV29-1 and TRBJ2-2; 7 positions agree with TRBD1. V dropped 7 bases and J dropped 1; count of bases not matched to a gene: 6. The CDR3 is made up of 14 amino acids. Germline V gene sequence: CDR1 SQVTM, CDR2 ANQGSEA. The CDR3 DNA reads TGCAGCGCCGCCGACAGGGTGAACACCGGGGAGCTGTTTTTT. It translates to CSAADRVNTGELFF.

V gene TRBV28 combines with J gene TRBJ1-2; weak D call: TRBD1 (5 bases). V lost 3 bases to trimming and J lost 3 bases, with 11 bases between them. CDR3 length: 14 amino acids. Germline V gene sequence: CDR1 MDHEN, CDR2 SYDVKM. CDR3 bases: TGTGCCAGCAGTTTCGAGGGGAAAGACTATGGCTACACCTTC. Its protein product is CASSFEGKDYGYTF.

The V and J genes are TRBV9 and TRBJ1-4; D perhaps matches TRBD1 (6 bases). The CDR3 covers 14 residues. With 4 bases removed from V and 3 bases from J, the gap between germline ends came to 10 bases. The V gene's germline CDR1 is SGDLS and CDR2 YYNGEE. CDR3 in amino acids: CASSYREANEKLFF. CDR3 coding DNA: TGTGCCAGCAGCTACAGGGAAGCTAATGAAAAACTGTTTTTT.

The rearrangement joins TRBV6-5 to TRBJ2-7, with D possibly being TRBD2 (6 bases). In germline, CDR1 is MNHEY, CDR2 SVGAGI. The CDR3 totals 13 residues. V lost 5 bases to trimming and J lost 3 bases, with 11 bases between them. The CDR3 DNA is TGTGCCAGCAGTCCTAGCGACCTCTACGAGCAGTACTTC. Protein product: CASSPSDLYEQYF.

The chain is built from TRBV28 and TRBJ2-2; TRBD1 matches 10 bases. Germline V gene lookup returns CDR1 MDHEN and CDR2 SYDVKM. CDR3 size: 16 residues. V was clipped by 2 bases and J by 4 bases; unmatched bases: 4. This CDR3 reads CASSLAGTGATGELFF. For the CDR3, the DNA is TGTGCCAGCAGTTTAGCCGGGACAGGGGCCACCGGGGAGCTGTTTTTT.

The chain is built from TRBV5-4 and TRBJ1-1; a possible D gene is TRBD1 (5 bases). Germline CDR1 SGHNT, CDR2 YYREEE (reference sequence). The V end lost 1 base, the J end lost 0 bases, and 13 bases lay between the germline ends. The CDR3 length is 16 residues. The DNA of the CDR3 is TGTGCCAGCAGCTTGAGTCAGGGTTGGTTGAACACTGAAGCTTTCTTT. The encoded protein is CASSLSQGWLNTEAFF.

V is TRBV30 and J is TRBJ2-3; TRBD1 or TRBD2 may be the D gene (5 bases each). The V gene's germline CDR1 is GTSNPN and CDR2 SVGIG (reference sequence). This CDR3 contains 15 residues. The V end lost 1 base, the J end lost 1 base, and 12 bases lay between the germline ends. Here the CDR3 DNA reads TGTGCCTGGAGTGCCGGGGACGCTGGCACAGATACGCAGTATTTT. This translates into CAWSAGDAGTDTQYF.

This chain connects TRBV19 to TRBJ2-1; 10 bases line up with TRBD2. The germline CDR1 and CDR2 sequences are LNHDA and SQIVND (reference sequence). Trimming cost V 5 bases and J 7 bases; bases outside gene matches: 14. This CDR3 has 17 amino acids. The CDR3 loop reads CASSLPRKSGRGNEQFF. The CDR3 DNA is TGTGCCAGTAGTCTCCCCCGGAAGAGCGGGAGGGGGAATGAGCAGTTCTTC.

This rearrangement joins TRBV18 to TRBJ1-3, with unresolved D. V was clipped by 6 bases and J by 2 bases, with 5 bases between them. Germline CDR1 KGHSH, CDR2 LQKENI. The CDR3 runs 12 residues. CDR3 residues: CASSGTGNTIYF. The CDR3 nucleotides read TGTGCCAGCTCGGGGACTGGAAACACCATATATTTT.

The chain has TRBV18 and TRBJ1-2; TRBD1 agrees at 7 bases. The CDR3 is 12 amino acids. CDR1 KGHSH and CDR2 LQKENI come from the germline V gene. J gave up 6 bases and V 5 bases, and 3 bases lay outside the gene matches. CDR3 sequence: CASSSDRDGYTF. CDR3 nucleotides: TGTGCCAGCTCATCCGACAGGGATGGCTACACCTTC.

This chain links TRBV13 with TRBJ1-2, with TRBD1 identical over 8 bases. The V segment lost 3 bases and the J segment 3 bases; nucleotides outside the gene matches: 6. CDR3 length equals 15 residues. Per the germline V gene, CDR1 is PRHDT and CDR2 is FYEKMQ (reference sequence). The CDR3, as DNA: TGTGCCAGCAGCTTGGACAGGGCAGGGGACTATGGCTACACCTTC. Translated, it gives CASSLDRAGDYGYTF.

The J gene is TRBJ1-5, the V gene TRBV5-1; D is unresolved. CDR3 size: 14 residues. Germline CDR1 reads SGHRS; CDR2 reads YFSETQ. V shed 0 bases and J shed 7 bases, with 11 bases lying between them. The CDR3 region has the DNA TGCGCCAGCAGCTTGGGACCCCCCGGACAGCCCCAGCATTTT. Protein sequence: CASSLGPPGQPQHF. The full variable domain, rest sourced from reference TRBV5-1 and TRBJ1-5, is KAGVTQTPRYLIKTRGQQVTLSCSPISGHRSVSWYQQTPGQGLQFLFEYFSETQRNKGNFPGRFSGRQFSNSRSEMNVSTLELGDSALYLCASSLGPPGQPQHFGDGTRLSIL.

J is TRBJ1-5 and V is TRBV28; D call uncertain. CDR3 length: 15 residues. Trimming removed 6 bases from V and 4 bases from J, with 16 bases in between. Germline assignment: CDR1 MDHEN and CDR2 SYDVKM. This CDR3 reads CASSHRLLGNQPQHF. The CDR3 DNA follows: TGTGCCAGCAGCCACCGACTGCTAGGGAATCAGCCCCAGCATTTT.

J is TRBJ1-1 and V is TRBV27, with 8 bases lining up with TRBD1. The CDR3 extends over 16 amino acids. Losses at the gene ends were 5 bases for V and 2 bases for J; bases not matched to a gene: 10. Germline V gives CDR1 MNHEY, CDR2 SMNVEV (reference sequence). The CDR3 spells CASSHYPGQVNTEAFF. The DNA of the CDR3 is TGTGCCAGCAGTCACTACCCGGGACAGGTTAACACTGAAGCTTTCTTT.

The rearrangement joins TRBV5-4 to TRBJ1-4, with a tentative D call TRBD1 (6 bases). CDR3 length: 15 amino acids. V was trimmed by 4 bases and J by 5 bases, leaving 15 bases between them. The V gene's germline CDR1 is SGHNT and CDR2 YYREEE (reference sequence). CDR3 in amino acids: CASSSEDRTNEKLFF. The CDR3 region has the DNA TGTGCCAGCAGCAGTGAAGACAGGACGAATGAAAAACTGTTTTTT.

The chain employs TRBV5-6 and TRBJ2-3; TRBD2 matches 11 bases. CDR1 is SGHDT, CDR2 YYEEEE, per germline. Germline trimming cut 4 bases from V and 2 bases from J; bases unmatched to any gene: 6. The CDR3 spans 16 residues. The CDR3 sequence: CASSQLAGGDTDTQYF. The CDR3 DNA reads TGTGCCAGCAGCCAATTAGCGGGAGGGGACACAGATACGCAGTATTTT.

The CDR3 spells CASSVPIAGGLTYEQYF. The CDR3 nucleotides are TGTGCCAGCAGTGTCCCCATAGCGGGAGGGCTCACCTACGAGCAGTACTTC. This chain uses TRBV6-1 with TRBJ2-7, with 11 bases aligning to TRBD2. Trimming at V came to 4 bases and at J to 2 bases, leaving 10 bases not matched to a gene. The CDR3 is 17 amino acids. CDR1 is MNHNS and CDR2 is SASEGT in the germline V gene.

The V and J genes are TRBV9 and TRBJ2-5; D might be TRBD1 (6 bases). Deletions cut 0 bases from V and 5 bases from J, with 11 bases between. This CDR3 has 14 residues. CDR1 and CDR2 (germline): SGDLS, YYNGEE. CDR3 nucleotides: TGTGCCAGCAGCGTAGCGGCAGGGGTGGAGACCCAGTACTTC. The encoded protein is CASSVAAGVETQYF. The full variable domain, with the rest looked up from reference TRBV9 and TRBJ2-5, is DSGVTQTPKHLITATGQRVTLRCSPRSGDLSVYWYQQSLDQGLQFLIQYYNGEERAKGNILERFSAQQFPDLHSELNLSSLELGDSALYFCASSVAAGVETQYFGPGTRLLVL.

The chain employs TRBV9 and TRBJ1-5, with D unclear. Germline-derived CDR1 and CDR2 are SGDLS and YYNGEE. The ends were cut back, 0 bases at V and 0 bases at J, with 1 base in the middle. The CDR3 is made up of 13 amino acids. As DNA, the CDR3 is TGTGCCAGCAGCGTAGGTAGCAATCAGCCCCAGCATTTT. This gives the protein CASSVGSNQPQHF. The whole variable domain, remainder taken from reference TRBV9 and TRBJ1-5, is DSGVTQTPKHLITATGQRVTLRCSPRSGDLSVYWYQQSLDQGLQFLIQYYNGEERAKGNILERFSAQQFPDLHSELNLSSLELGDSALYFCASSVGSNQPQHFGDGTRLSIL.

V gene TRBV7-2 combines with J gene TRBJ2-5, with 8 bases identical to TRBD2. The CDR3 is 16 amino acids. The J segment lost 2 bases and the V segment lost 5 bases, leaving 10 bases of the junction unmatched. Germline V gene sequence: CDR1 SGHTA, CDR2 FQGNSA. The CDR3 sequence: CASSPGLAGVQETQYF. The DNA of the CDR3 is TGTGCCAGCAGCCCCGGGCTAGCGGGTGTACAAGAGACCCAGTACTTC.

The genes are TRBV25-1 and TRBJ2-5; 7 bases agree with TRBD2. There are 14 residues in the CDR3. The J segment lost 1 base and the V segment lost 5 bases, leaving 4 bases of the junction unmatched. Germline assignment: CDR1 MGHDK and CDR2 SYGVNS. The CDR3 is CASSLLASQETQYF. For the CDR3, the DNA is TGTGCCAGCAGTTTACTAGCGTCCCAAGAGACCCAGTACTTC.

The gene calls are TRBV28 and TRBJ2-7, with 10 nucleotides matching TRBD2. The V gene end was trimmed by 7 bases and the J gene end by 1 base; junction bases not matched to a gene: 10. This CDR3 is 16 amino acids long. Germline V CDR1 and CDR2: MDHEN, SYDVKM. This chain's CDR3 is CASIDRGTSASYEQYF. In DNA form, the CDR3 reads TGTGCCAGCATCGACCGAGGGACTAGCGCATCCTACGAGCAGTACTTC. Variable domain in full (rest from reference TRBV28 and TRBJ2-7): DVKVTQSSRYLVKRTGEKVFLECVQDMDHENMFWYRQDPGLGLRLIYFSYDVKMKEKGDIPEGYSVSREKKERFSLILESASTNQTSMYLCASIDRGTSASYEQYFGPGTRLTVT.

Regarding this clone: The identical CDR3 is also encoded by other nucleotide sequences in the sample. The rearrangement uses TRBV5-1 and TRBJ2-3; TRBD1 might be the D (6 bases). The CDR3 has 14 residues. The germline V and J ends were trimmed by 2 bases and 0 bases, with 7 bases remaining between them. In germline, CDR1 is SGHRS, CDR2 YFSETQ. DNA of the CDR3: TGCGCCAGCAGCTTAGGGGGAAGCACAGATACGCAGTATTTT. Protein sequence: CASSLGGSTDTQYF.